This T cell receptor (beta chain) stems from a study of regulatory T cells in long-lasting Graves disease. Findings and limits, study-wide: Newly diagnosed Graves' patients had higher TCR diversity than persistent ones. Public clonotype sharing was higher in persistent than newly diagnosed patients. No thyroid tissue was studied; the work used peripheral blood only.

Library construction for TCR beta used iRepertoire HTBI primers and Arm-PCR of CDR3 regions. TCRdb called the multiplex PCR reads again in MiXCR, with one record for every CDR3 protein. The table shows 200,000 to 300,000 distinct CDR3 sequences, with 20% to 25% occurring only once. As regards this clonotype: Its antigen is unidentified.

Documented time point: newly diagnosed GD, antithyroid drugs for less than 3 months. Extracted PBMC RNA gave rise to the TCR library. A volume of around 8.7 milliliters of peripheral blood was collected in EDTA tubes. Trimming removed 0 bases at V and 2 bases at J, with 7 bases between. Looked up from germline, CDR1 is SGHAT and CDR2 is FQNNGV. The CDR3 is 14 amino acids. This sequence joins TRBV11-2 and TRBJ1-2; the D is unclear. The receptor was isolated from a female donor with Graves disease. The sample consisted of peripheral blood mononuclear cells (PBMCs), taken at new diagnosis, from a patient treated with antithyroid drugs. The CDR3 loop reads CASSLDLQNYGYTF. CDR3 nucleotides: TGTGCCAGCAGCTTAGATCTACAGAACTATGGCTACACCTTC.